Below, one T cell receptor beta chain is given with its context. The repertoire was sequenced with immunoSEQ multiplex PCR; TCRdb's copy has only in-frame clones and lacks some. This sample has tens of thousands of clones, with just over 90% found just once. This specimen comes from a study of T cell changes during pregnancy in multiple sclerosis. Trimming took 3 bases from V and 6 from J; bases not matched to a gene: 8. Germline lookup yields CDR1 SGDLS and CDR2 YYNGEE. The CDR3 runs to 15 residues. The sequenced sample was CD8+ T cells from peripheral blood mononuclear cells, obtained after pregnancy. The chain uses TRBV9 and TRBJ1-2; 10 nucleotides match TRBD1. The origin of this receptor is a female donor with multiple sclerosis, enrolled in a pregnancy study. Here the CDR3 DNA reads TGTGCCAGCAGCGGACGGACAGGGGGGGTGAATGGCTACACCTTC. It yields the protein CASSGRTGGVNGYTF.